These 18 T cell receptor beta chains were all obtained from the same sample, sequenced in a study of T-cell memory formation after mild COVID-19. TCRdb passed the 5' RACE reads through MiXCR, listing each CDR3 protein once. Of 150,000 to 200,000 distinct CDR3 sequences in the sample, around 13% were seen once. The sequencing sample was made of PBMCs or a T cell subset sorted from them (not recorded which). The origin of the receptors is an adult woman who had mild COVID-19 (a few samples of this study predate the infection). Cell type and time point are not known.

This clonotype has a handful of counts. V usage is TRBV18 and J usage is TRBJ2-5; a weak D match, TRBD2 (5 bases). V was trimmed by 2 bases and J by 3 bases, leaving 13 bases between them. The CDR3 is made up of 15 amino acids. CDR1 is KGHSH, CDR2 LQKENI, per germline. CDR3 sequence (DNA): TGTGCCAGCTCACCAGAAGCCCTAGCCAAAGAGACCCAGTACTTC. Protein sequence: CASSPEALAKETQYF.

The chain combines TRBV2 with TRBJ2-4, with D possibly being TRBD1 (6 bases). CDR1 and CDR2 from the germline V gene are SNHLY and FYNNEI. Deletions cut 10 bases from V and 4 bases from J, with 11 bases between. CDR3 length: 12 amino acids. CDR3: CAITGQKNIQYF. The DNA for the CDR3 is TGTGCCATTACCGGACAGAAAAACATTCAGTACTTC. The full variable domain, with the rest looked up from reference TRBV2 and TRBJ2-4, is EPEVTQTPSHQVTQMGQEVILRCVPISNHLYFYWYRQILGQKVEFLVSFYNNEISEKSEIFDDQFSVERPDGSNFTLKIRSTKLEDSAMYFCAITGQKNIQYFGAGTRLSVL.

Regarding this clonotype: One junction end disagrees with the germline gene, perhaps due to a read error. The CDR3 DNA sequence: TGTGCCAGCAGTAACTCTGGGGGCCTCCCTGAAAAACTGTTTTTT. Its protein product is CASSNSGGLPEKLFF. This chain joins TRBV6-6 and TRBJ1-4; perhaps TRBD1 as D (6 bases). Germline V gene data show CDR1 as MNHNY and CDR2 as SVGAGI (reference sequence). The CDR3 is 15 amino acids.

The CDR3 spells CAWMRRAGLSSYNEQFF. The CDR3, as DNA: TGTGCCTGGATGAGAAGAGCGGGACTGAGCTCCTACAATGAGCAGTTCTTC. This chain connects TRBV30 to TRBJ2-1, with 7 bases fitting TRBD2. This CDR3 is built from 17 residues. V lost 4 bases, J lost 0 bases, and 12 bases stayed unmatched. The germline V gene has CDR1 GTSNPN and CDR2 SVGIG (reference sequence).

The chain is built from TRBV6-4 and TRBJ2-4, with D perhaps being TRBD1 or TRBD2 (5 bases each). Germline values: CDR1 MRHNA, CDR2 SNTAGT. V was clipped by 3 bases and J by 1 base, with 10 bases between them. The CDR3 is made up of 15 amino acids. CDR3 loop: CASSEGVAAKNIQYF. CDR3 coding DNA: TGTGCCAGCAGTGAGGGGGTTGCGGCCAAAAACATTCAGTACTTC.

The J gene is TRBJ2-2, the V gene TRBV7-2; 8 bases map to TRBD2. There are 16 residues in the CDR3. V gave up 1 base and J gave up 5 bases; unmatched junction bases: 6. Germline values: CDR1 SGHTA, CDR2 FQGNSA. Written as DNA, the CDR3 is TGTGCCAGCAGCTTAGTAGCCGGGACTAGTACCGGGGAGCTGTTTTTT. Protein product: CASSLVAGTSTGELFF.

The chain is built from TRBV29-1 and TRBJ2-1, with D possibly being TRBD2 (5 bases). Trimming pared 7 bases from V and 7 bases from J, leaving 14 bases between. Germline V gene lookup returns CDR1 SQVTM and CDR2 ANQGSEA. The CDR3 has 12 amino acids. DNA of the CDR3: TGCAGCGGGGAGACAATGGGGAATGAGCAGTTCTTC. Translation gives CSGETMGNEQFF.

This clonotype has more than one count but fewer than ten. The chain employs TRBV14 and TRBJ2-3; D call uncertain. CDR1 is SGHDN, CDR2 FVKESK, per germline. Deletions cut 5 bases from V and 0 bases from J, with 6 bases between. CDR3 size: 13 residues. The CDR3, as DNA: TGTGCCAGCAGCGGGGTGAGCACAGATACGCAGTATTTT. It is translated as CASSGVSTDTQYF.

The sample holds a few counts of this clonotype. The CDR3 DNA reads as TGTGCCACCGCGACAGAAAGCTCCTACGAGCAGTACTTC. The encoded protein is CATATESSYEQYF. V and J are TRBV10-3 and TRBJ2-7, with D tentatively TRBD1 (5 bases). Germline values: CDR1 ENHRY, CDR2 SYGVKD. Trimming stripped 10 bases from V and 0 bases from J, with 13 bases between. The CDR3 loop spans 13 amino acids.

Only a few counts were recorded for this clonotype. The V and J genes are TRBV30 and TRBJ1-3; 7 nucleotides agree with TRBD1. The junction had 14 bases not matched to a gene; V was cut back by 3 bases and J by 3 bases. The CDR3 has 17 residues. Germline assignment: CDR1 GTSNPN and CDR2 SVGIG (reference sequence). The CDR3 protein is CAWRRGQPNVRGNTIYF. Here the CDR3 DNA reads TGTGCCTGGAGGAGGGGACAGCCGAATGTTCGTGGAAACACCATATATTTT.

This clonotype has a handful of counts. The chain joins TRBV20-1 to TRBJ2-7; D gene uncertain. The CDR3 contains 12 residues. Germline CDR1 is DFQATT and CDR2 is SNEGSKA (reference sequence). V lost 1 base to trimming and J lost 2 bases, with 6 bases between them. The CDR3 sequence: CSARGGTYEQYF. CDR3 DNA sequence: TGCAGTGCTAGAGGCGGCACCTACGAGCAGTACTTC.

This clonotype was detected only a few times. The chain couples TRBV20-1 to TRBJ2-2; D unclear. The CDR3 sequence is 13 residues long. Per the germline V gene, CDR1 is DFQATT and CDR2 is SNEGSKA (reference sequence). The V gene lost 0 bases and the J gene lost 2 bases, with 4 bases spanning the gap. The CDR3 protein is CSARDPNTGELFF. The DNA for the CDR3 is TGCAGTGCTAGAGATCCCAACACCGGGGAGCTGTTTTTT.

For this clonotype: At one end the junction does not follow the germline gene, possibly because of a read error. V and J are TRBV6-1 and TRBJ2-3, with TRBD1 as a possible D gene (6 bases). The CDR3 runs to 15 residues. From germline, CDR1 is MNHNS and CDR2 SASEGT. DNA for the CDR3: TGTGCCAGCAGCGAAGGTGTCAGGGGAACAGATACGCAGTATTTT. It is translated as CASSEGVRGTDTQYF.

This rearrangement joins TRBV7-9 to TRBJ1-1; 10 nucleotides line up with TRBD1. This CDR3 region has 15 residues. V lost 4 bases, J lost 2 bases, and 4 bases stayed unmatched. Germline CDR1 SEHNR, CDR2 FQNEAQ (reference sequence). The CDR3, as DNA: TGTGCCAGCAGCTGGGGGACAGGGGCTAACACTGAAGCTTTCTTT. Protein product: CASSWGTGANTEAFF.

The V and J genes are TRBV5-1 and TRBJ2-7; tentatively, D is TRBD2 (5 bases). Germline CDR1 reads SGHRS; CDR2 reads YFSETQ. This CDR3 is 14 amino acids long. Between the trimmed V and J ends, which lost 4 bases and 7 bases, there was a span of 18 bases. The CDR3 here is CASSAALGIREQYF. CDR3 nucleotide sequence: TGCGCCAGCAGCGCTGCCCTCGGGATTAGGGAGCAGTACTTC.

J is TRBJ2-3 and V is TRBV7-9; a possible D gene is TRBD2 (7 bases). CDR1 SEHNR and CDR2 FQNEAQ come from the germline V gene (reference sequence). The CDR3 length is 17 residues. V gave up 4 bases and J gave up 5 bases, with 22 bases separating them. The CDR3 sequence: CASSSDLDGGQEDTQYF. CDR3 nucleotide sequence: TGTGCCAGCAGCTCAGATTTAGACGGGGGGCAGGAAGATACGCAGTATTTT.

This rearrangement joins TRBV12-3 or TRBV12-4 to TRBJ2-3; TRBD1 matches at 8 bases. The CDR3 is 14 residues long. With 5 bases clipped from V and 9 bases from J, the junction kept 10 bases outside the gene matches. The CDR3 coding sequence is TGTGCCAGCAGTCTCGGGACAGGAGGGCCCACGCAGTATTTT. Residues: CASSLGTGGPTQYF.

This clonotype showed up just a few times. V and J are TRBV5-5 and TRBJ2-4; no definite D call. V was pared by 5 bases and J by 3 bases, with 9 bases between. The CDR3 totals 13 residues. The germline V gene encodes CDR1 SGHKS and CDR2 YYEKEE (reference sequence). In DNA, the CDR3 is TGTGCCAGCAGTTCAGACGTCAAAAACATTCAGTACTTC. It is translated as CASSSDVKNIQYF.